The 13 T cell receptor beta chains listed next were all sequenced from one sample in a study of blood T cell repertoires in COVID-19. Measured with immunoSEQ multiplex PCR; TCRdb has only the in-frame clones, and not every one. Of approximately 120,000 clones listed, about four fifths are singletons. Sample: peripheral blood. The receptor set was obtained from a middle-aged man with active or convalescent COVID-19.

The CDR3 is CATYLTETGANVLTF. The CDR3 bases are TGTGCCACCTACTTAACAGAAACTGGGGCCAACGTCCTGACTTTC. The chain carries TRBV10-3 and TRBJ2-6, with D unclear. CDR1 and CDR2 from the germline V gene are ENHRY and SYGVKD. With 10 bases removed from V and 2 bases from J, the gap between germline ends came to 15 bases. The CDR3 is 15 residues long.

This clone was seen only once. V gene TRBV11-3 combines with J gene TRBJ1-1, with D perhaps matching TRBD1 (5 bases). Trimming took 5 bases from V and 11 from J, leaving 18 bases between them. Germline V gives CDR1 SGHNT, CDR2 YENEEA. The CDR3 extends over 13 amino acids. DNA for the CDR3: TGTGCCAGCAGCCCAGACCTTCAGGGTAGCGCTTTCTTT. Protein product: CASSPDLQGSAFF.

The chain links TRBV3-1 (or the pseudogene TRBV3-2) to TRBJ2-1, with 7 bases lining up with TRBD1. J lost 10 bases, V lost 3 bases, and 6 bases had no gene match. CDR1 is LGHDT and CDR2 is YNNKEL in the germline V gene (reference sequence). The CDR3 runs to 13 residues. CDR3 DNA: TGTGCCAGCAGCCAGGACAGGTCTATGGAGCAGTTCTTC. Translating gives CASSQDRSMEQFF.

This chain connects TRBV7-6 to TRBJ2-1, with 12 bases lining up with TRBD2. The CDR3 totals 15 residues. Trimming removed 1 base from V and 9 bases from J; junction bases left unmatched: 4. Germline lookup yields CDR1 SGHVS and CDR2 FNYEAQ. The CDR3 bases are TGTGCCAGCAGCTTAGAACTAGCGGGGGGAGGTGAGCAGTTCTTC. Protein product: CASSLELAGGGEQFF. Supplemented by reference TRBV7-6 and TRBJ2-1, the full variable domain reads GAGVSQSPRYKVTKRGQDVALRCDPISGHVSLYWYRQALGQGPEFLTYFNYEAQQDKSGLPNDRFSAERPEGSISTLTIQRTEQRDSAMYRCASSLELAGGGEQFFGPGTRLTVL.

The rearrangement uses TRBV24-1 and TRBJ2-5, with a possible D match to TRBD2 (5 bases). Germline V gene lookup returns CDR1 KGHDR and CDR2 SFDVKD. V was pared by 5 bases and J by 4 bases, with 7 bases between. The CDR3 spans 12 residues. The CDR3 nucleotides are TGTGCCACCAGTGGTCTAGCAGAGACCCAGTACTTC. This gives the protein CATSGLAETQYF.

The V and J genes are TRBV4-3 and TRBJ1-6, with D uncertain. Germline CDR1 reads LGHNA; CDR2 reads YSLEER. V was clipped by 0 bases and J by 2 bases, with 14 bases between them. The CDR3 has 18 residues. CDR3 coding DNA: TGCGCCAGCAGCCAAGACCCTCTTCGGGTTACCTATAATTCACCCCTCCACTTT. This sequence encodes CASSQDPLRVTYNSPLHF.

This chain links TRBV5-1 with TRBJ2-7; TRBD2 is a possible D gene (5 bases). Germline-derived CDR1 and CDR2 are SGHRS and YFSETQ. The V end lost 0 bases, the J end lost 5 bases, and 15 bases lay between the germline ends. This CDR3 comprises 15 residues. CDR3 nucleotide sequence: TGCGCCAGCAGCTTGGCTCCGGGGATAGGCGACGAGCAGTACTTC. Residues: CASSLAPGIGDEQYF.

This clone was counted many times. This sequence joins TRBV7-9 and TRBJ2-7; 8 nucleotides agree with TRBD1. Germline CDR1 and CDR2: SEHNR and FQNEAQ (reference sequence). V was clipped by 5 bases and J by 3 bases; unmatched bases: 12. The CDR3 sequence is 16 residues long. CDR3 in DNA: TGTGCCAGCAGCCAAAACCCGGGACAGGCAAACTACGAGCAGTACTTC. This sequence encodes CASSQNPGQANYEQYF.

This CDR3 is CASSILASYNEQFF. CDR3 nucleotide sequence: TGCGCCAGCAGCATCCTAGCTAGTTACAATGAGCAGTTCTTC. The chain carries TRBV5-1 and TRBJ2-1, with D possibly TRBD2 on 5 matching bases. CDR1 is SGHRS, CDR2 YFSETQ, per germline. With 4 bases removed from V and 4 bases from J, the gap between germline ends came to 12 bases. The CDR3 length is 14 residues.

CDR3 residues: CASSGGQKLATNEKLFF. The CDR3 bases are TGTGCCAGCAGTGGGGGACAGAAACTTGCAACTAATGAAAAACTGTTTTTT. This chain connects TRBV6-1 to TRBJ1-4, with TRBD1 matching over 7 bases. V gave up 4 bases and J gave up 0 bases; unmatched junction bases: 8. The CDR3 contains 17 residues. Germline CDR1 MNHNS, CDR2 SASEGT.

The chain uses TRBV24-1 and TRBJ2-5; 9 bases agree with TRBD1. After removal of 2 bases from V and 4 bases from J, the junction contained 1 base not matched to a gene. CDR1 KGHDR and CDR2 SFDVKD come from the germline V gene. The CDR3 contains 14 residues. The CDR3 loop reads CATSDYRGRETQYF. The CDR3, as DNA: TGTGCCACCAGTGATTACAGGGGGCGAGAGACCCAGTACTTC.

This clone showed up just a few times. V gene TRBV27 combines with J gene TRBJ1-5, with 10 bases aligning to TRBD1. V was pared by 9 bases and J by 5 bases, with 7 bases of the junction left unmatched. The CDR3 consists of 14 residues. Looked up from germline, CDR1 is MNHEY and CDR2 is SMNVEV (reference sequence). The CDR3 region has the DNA TGTGCCAGTTCACAGACAGGGGGCCATCAGCCCCAGCATTTT. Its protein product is CASSQTGGHQPQHF.

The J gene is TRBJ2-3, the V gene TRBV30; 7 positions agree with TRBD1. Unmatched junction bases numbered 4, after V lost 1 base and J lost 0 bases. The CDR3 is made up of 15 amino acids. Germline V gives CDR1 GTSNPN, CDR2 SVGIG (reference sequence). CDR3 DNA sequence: TGTGCCTGGAGTGACAGGGGAAAAAGCACAGATACGCAGTATTTT. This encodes CAWSDRGKSTDTQYF.